This T cell receptor (beta chain) was documented in a study of beta chain features in type 1 diabetes. Findings and caveats of the study: TCRB CDR3 length was moderately but significantly reduced in all four CD4+ subsets of Type 1 diabetes patients. Insertions were fewer and deletions more numerous at VDJ junctions in type 1 diabetes patients.

Expressed TCRB transcripts were sequenced after all isolated RNA was converted to cDNA. It was found that naive, central memory and regulatory T cell samples averaged about 3.4 million reads. Profiling relied on immunoSEQ multiplex PCR, and the TCRdb table lists in-frame clones only, not all of them. This repertoire shows over 700,000 clones, around a sixth found once; its top ten account for 0.02% to 0.025%. Central memory, naive, regulatory and stem cell-like memory CD4+ cells were sorted by CD45RO/CCR7/CD25/CD127/CD95/CD27. In its sample, this clone was seen a few times. Antigen specificity is unknown. Sequenced input: naive CD4+ T cells from blood. The sequence was collected from a woman aged 18 to 35 in good health.

The CDR3 coding sequence is TGCGCCAGCAGTCAATCGCGTCTACGGGGTCGGGAGACCCAGTACTTC. Its translation is CASSQSRLRGRETQYF. This chain connects TRBV23-1 to TRBJ2-5; perhaps TRBD2 as D (5 bases). TRBV23-1 is an ORF for which the function is uncertain. The CDR3 spans 16 residues. Deletions cut 0 bases from V and 5 bases from J, with 16 bases between.